These T cell receptor beta chains were read from a single sample in a study of cytomegalovirus exposure and HLA in healthy donors. This table comes from immunoSEQ multiplex PCR, and its TCRdb copy is limited to in-frame clones, with some not included. Here the sample spans about 200,000 clones, about 82% being singletons. Sequenced input: PBMCs. These receptors came from a woman between 18 and 29 years old in good health and CMV-seronegative. Each CDR3 is given with its conserved first and last residue. The order of the fields is V gene, J gene, D gene, clone size, CDR3 protein, CDR3 DNA. A D gene is named only where the DNA matches it firmly. The size field is filled for only some rows; it gives once, few, many or a size class.

v_call: TRBV10-3; j_call: TRBJ1-6; d_call: NA; clone_size: NA; cdr3_aa: CAISRDTSSSLHF; cdr3_nt: TGTGCCATCAGTCGGGACACCTCATCCTCCCTCCACTTT
v_call: TRBV15; j_call: TRBJ2-1; d_call: TRBD1; clone_size: NA; cdr3_aa: CATSRTQGMNNEQFF; cdr3_nt: TGTGCCACCAGCAGGACACAGGGGATGAACAATGAGCAGTTCTTC
v_call: TRBV19; j_call: TRBJ2-2; d_call: NA; clone_size: NA; cdr3_aa: CASTIPGLSAAELFF; cdr3_nt: TGTGCCAGTACCATACCCGGACTAAGTGCGGCGGAGCTGTTTTTT
v_call: TRBV9; j_call: TRBJ2-2; d_call: NA; clone_size: NA; cdr3_aa: CASSPGGGPGELFF; cdr3_nt: TGTGCCAGCAGCCCCGGCGGAGGGCCCGGGGAGCTGTTTTTT
v_call: TRBV18; j_call: TRBJ2-5; d_call: NA; clone_size: NA; cdr3_aa: CASSPQGWETQYF; cdr3_nt: TGTGCCAGCTCACCACAGGGGTGGGAGACCCAGTACTTC
v_call: TRBV12-5; j_call: TRBJ2-5; d_call: NA; clone_size: few; cdr3_aa: CASGLGQKKETQYF; cdr3_nt: TGTGCTAGTGGTTTGGGACAGAAGAAAGAGACCCAGTACTTC
v_call: TRBV7-9; j_call: TRBJ2-7; d_call: NA; clone_size: few; cdr3_aa: CASSLAGLGGEQYF; cdr3_nt: TGTGCCAGCAGCTTAGCGGGGTTAGGGGGCGAGCAGTACTTC
v_call: TRBV7-7; j_call: TRBJ2-2; d_call: NA; clone_size: once; cdr3_aa: CASSQGQPGELFF; cdr3_nt: TGTGCCAGCAGCCAAGGACAGCCCGGGGAGCTGTTTTTT
v_call: TRBV5-6; j_call: TRBJ2-7; d_call: TRBD2; clone_size: NA; cdr3_aa: CASSLGPSGSYEQYF; cdr3_nt: TGTGCCAGCAGCTTGGGGCCTAGCGGGAGCTACGAGCAGTACTTC
v_call: TRBV9; j_call: TRBJ1-2; d_call: NA; clone_size: NA; cdr3_aa: CASSAQGTYGYTF; cdr3_nt: TGTGCCAGCAGCGCGCAGGGAACTTATGGCTACACCTTC
v_call: TRBV30; j_call: TRBJ1-3; d_call: NA; clone_size: once; cdr3_aa: CAWSTRVFGNTIYF; cdr3_nt: TGTGCCTGGAGTACCCGAGTGTTTGGAAACACCATATATTTT
v_call: TRBV4-1; j_call: TRBJ1-1; d_call: TRBD1; clone_size: NA; cdr3_aa: CASNDRGGTEAFF; cdr3_nt: TGCGCCAGCAACGACAGGGGGGGCACTGAAGCTTTCTTT
v_call: TRBV12-5; j_call: TRBJ2-1; d_call: TRBD2; clone_size: NA; cdr3_aa: CASGLVLGRLAGGPSYNEQFF; cdr3_nt: TGTGCTAGTGGTTTGGTATTGGGGAGACTAGCGGGAGGGCCCTCCTACAATGAGCAGTTCTTC
v_call: TRBV14; j_call: TRBJ1-1; d_call: TRBD1; clone_size: NA; cdr3_aa: CASSRDRGDWNTEAFF; cdr3_nt: TGTGCCAGCAGCCGGGACAGGGGGGACTGGAACACTGAAGCTTTCTTT
v_call: TRBV4-1; j_call: TRBJ2-3; d_call: NA; clone_size: NA; cdr3_aa: CASSQAPGGISTDTQYF; cdr3_nt: TGCGCCAGCAGCCAAGCCCCTGGCGGGATCTCCACAGATACGCAGTATTTT
v_call: TRBV25-1; j_call: TRBJ2-2; d_call: NA; clone_size: NA; cdr3_aa: CASSESRGKGTGELFF; cdr3_nt: TGTGCCAGCAGTGAATCCCGCGGGAAGGGGACCGGGGAGCTGTTTTTT
v_call: TRBV19; j_call: TRBJ1-1; d_call: NA; clone_size: NA; cdr3_aa: CASSTYRESKAFF; cdr3_nt: TGTGCCAGTAGTACATACAGGGAGTCGAAAGCTTTCTTT
v_call: TRBV9; j_call: TRBJ1-6; d_call: TRBD1; clone_size: NA; cdr3_aa: CASSARDSPYNSPLHF; cdr3_nt: TGTGCCAGCAGCGCCCGGGACAGCCCCTATAATTCACCCCTCCACTTT
v_call: TRBV19; j_call: TRBJ2-5; d_call: TRBD2; clone_size: NA; cdr3_aa: CASSPGTSGSLETQYF; cdr3_nt: TGTGCCAGTAGTCCAGGGACTAGCGGGAGCTTAGAGACCCAGTACTTC
v_call: TRBV7-9; j_call: TRBJ2-1; d_call: TRBD2; clone_size: NA; cdr3_aa: CASSSSISGRWDEQFF; cdr3_nt: TGTGCCAGCAGCTCATCCATTAGCGGGAGATGGGATGAGCAGTTCTTC
v_call: TRBV5-1; j_call: TRBJ2-3; d_call: NA; clone_size: NA; cdr3_aa: CASSLRQGIDTQYF; cdr3_nt: TGCGCCAGCAGCTTGCGGCAGGGGATTGATACGCAGTATTTT
v_call: TRBV10-3; j_call: TRBJ1-1; d_call: NA; clone_size: NA; cdr3_aa: CAISDPPTDEAFF; cdr3_nt: TGTGCCATCAGTGATCCGCCGACAGATGAAGCTTTCTTT
v_call: TRBV10-3; j_call: TRBJ2-5; d_call: TRBD1; clone_size: NA; cdr3_aa: CAISAQTGTQETQYF; cdr3_nt: TGTGCCATCAGTGCTCAGACAGGGACCCAAGAGACCCAGTACTTC
v_call: TRBV6-1; j_call: TRBJ1-5; d_call: NA; clone_size: NA; cdr3_aa: CASSDPGRVPRGPQHF; cdr3_nt: TGTGCCAGCAGTGACCCCGGTAGGGTGCCAAGGGGGCCCCAGCATTTT
v_call: TRBV27; j_call: TRBJ2-1; d_call: TRBD1; clone_size: NA; cdr3_aa: CASSLGQGVQFF; cdr3_nt: TGTGCCAGCAGTTTAGGGCAGGGGGTCCAGTTCTTC
v_call: TRBV9; j_call: TRBJ2-5; d_call: TRBD1; clone_size: NA; cdr3_aa: CASSGDSKETQYF; cdr3_nt: TGTGCCAGCAGTGGGGACAGCAAAGAGACCCAGTACTTC
v_call: TRBV30; j_call: TRBJ1-4; d_call: TRBD1; clone_size: NA; cdr3_aa: CAWRGQGGSEKLFF; cdr3_nt: TGTGCCTGGAGGGGACAGGGGGGGAGTGAAAAACTGTTTTTT
v_call: TRBV29-1; j_call: TRBJ2-3; d_call: NA; clone_size: NA; cdr3_aa: CSAPMAGTDTQYF; cdr3_nt: TGCAGCGCCCCAATGGCCGGCACAGATACGCAGTATTTT
v_call: TRBV7-9; j_call: TRBJ2-1; d_call: TRBD1; clone_size: NA; cdr3_aa: CASSLDRVSANEQFF; cdr3_nt: TGTGCCAGCAGCTTGGACAGGGTCAGTGCCAATGAGCAGTTCTTC
v_call: TRBV6-1; j_call: TRBJ2-5; d_call: NA; clone_size: NA; cdr3_aa: CASSRGETQYF; cdr3_nt: TGTGCCAGCAGTAGGGGAGAGACCCAGTACTTC
v_call: TRBV14; j_call: TRBJ2-7; d_call: TRBD1; clone_size: once; cdr3_aa: CASSPYRDRVYEQYF; cdr3_nt: TGTGCCAGCAGCCCTTACCGGGACAGGGTCTACGAGCAGTACTTC
v_call: TRBV9; j_call: TRBJ1-5; d_call: TRBD1; clone_size: NA; cdr3_aa: CASSARTGPGQPQHF; cdr3_nt: TGTGCCAGCAGCGCACGGACAGGGCCTGGCCAGCCCCAGCATTTT
v_call: TRBV25-1; j_call: TRBJ1-4; d_call: NA; clone_size: NA; cdr3_aa: CASSARTPANEKLFF; cdr3_nt: TGTGCCAGCAGTGCCCGGACACCGGCTAATGAAAAACTGTTTTTT
v_call: TRBV27; j_call: TRBJ1-1; d_call: NA; clone_size: NA; cdr3_aa: CASSFLYRETKTEAFF; cdr3_nt: TGTGCCAGCAGTTTTCTTTATCGGGAGACGAAAACTGAAGCTTTCTTT
v_call: TRBV5-1; j_call: TRBJ2-3; d_call: NA; clone_size: NA; cdr3_aa: CASSLVSGLTTDTQYF; cdr3_nt: TGCGCCAGCAGCTTGGTTAGCGGTCTAACGACAGATACGCAGTATTTT
v_call: TRBV30; j_call: TRBJ2-1; d_call: NA; clone_size: NA; cdr3_aa: CAWSANSGSHYNEQFF; cdr3_nt: TGTGCCTGGAGTGCTAATAGCGGCTCACACTACAATGAGCAGTTCTTC